This T cell receptor (beta chain) was recovered during a study of monozygotic twins with inflammatory bowel disease. Two nested PCRs, run for roughly 17 and 9 cycles, were applied to TCRalpha and TCRbeta cDNA. TCRdb reworked the 5' RACE reads into one entry per CDR3 protein, no DNA. The sample holds some 200,000 distinct CDR3 sequences. Each donor supplied about 2.5 ml of blood. Whole blood without T cell sorting served as the source of isolated total RNA. The CDR3 has 13 residues. Looked up from germline, CDR1 is SGHDN and CDR2 is FVKESK. The sequencing sample was made of blood. V usage is TRBV14 and J usage is TRBJ2-4; with no DNA, the TCRdb D assignment of TRBD2 cannot be verified. This receptor was obtained from a human donor with ulcerative colitis or Crohn's disease, or a healthy co-twin of an affected twin (not recorded which). CDR3 region: CASSQDPYSLLYF.